This TCR beta chain was recovered during a study of T cells in Graves' hyperthyroidism and ophthalmopathy. Germline V lookup: CDR1 KGHSH, CDR2 LQKENI. This CDR3 is built from 14 residues. The V and J ends lost 2 bases and 6 bases, in that order; junction bases with no gene match: 6. Authors of the study amplified TCR beta CDR3 regions from RNA transcripts. HTBI primers were used for first-round RT-PCR of the TCR CDR3. Via MiXCR, TCRdb re-called the multiplex PCR reads, giving one row per CDR3 protein. Here the sample spans hundreds of thousands of distinct CDR3 sequences, 16% being singletons. There are many counts of this clonotype.

This receptor was taken from a woman in her thirties or forties with Graves' ophthalmopathy. The J gene is TRBJ1-2, the V gene TRBV18, with 7 bases that match TRBD1. The sequencing input was blood. CDR3 DNA: TGTGCCAGCTCACCAGGACAGGCGGTAGATGGCTACACCTTC. This gives the protein CASSPGQAVDGYTF.